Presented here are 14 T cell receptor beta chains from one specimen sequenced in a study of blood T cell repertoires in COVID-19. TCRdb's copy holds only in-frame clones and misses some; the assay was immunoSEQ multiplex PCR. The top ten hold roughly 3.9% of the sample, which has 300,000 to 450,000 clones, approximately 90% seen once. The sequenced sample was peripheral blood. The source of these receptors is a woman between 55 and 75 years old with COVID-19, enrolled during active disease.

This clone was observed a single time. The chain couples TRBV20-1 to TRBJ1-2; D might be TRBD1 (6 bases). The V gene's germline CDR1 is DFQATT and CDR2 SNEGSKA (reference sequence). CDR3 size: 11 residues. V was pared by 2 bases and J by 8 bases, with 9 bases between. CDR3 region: CSARQGPGYTF. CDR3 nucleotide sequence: TGCAGTGCTAGACAGGGGCCGGGCTACACCTTC.

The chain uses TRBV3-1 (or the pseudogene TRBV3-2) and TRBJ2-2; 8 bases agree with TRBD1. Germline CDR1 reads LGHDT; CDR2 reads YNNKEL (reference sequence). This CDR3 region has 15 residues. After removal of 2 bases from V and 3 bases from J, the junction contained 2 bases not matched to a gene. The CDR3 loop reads CASSQRQGYTGELFF. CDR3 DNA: TGTGCCAGCAGCCAACGACAGGGGTACACCGGGGAGCTGTTTTTT.

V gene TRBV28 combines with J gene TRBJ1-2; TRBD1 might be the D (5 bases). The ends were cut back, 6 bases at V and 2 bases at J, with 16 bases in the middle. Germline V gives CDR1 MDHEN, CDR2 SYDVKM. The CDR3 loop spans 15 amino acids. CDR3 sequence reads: CASSRSSTANYGYTF. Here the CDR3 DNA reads TGTGCCAGCAGCCGTTCCTCGACAGCCAACTATGGCTACACCTTC.

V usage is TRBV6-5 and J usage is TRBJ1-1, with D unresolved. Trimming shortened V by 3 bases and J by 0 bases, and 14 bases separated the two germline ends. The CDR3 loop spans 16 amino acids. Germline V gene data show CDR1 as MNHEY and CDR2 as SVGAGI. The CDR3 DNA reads TGTGCCAGCAGTTATAGCCGGCCAAGGATGAACACTGAAGCTTTCTTT. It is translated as CASSYSRPRMNTEAFF.

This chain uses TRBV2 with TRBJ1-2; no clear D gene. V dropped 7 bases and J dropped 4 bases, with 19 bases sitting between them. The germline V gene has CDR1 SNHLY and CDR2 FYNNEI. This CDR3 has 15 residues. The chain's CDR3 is CASTTYTDTTYGYTF. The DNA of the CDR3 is TGTGCCAGCACCACCTACACCGACACGACCTATGGCTACACCTTC.

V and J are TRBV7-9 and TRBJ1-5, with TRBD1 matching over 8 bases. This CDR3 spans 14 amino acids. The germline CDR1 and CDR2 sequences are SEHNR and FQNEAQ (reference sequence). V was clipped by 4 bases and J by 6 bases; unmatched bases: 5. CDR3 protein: CASSSGQGVQPQHF. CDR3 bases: TGTGCCAGCAGCTCCGGACAGGGAGTTCAGCCCCAGCATTTT.

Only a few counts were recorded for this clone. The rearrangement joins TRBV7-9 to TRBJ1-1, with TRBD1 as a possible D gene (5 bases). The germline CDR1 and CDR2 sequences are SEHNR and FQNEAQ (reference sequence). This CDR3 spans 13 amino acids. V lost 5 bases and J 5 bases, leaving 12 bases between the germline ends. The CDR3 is CASSGTGGTEAFF. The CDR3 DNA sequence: TGTGCCAGCAGCGGTACGGGGGGGACTGAAGCTTTCTTT.

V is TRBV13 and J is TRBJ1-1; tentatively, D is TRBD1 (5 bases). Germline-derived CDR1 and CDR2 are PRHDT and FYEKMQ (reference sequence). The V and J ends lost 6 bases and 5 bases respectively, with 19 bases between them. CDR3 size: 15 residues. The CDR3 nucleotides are TGTGCCAGCAGAGAAAAAGGGGCCCATAGAACTGAAGCTTTCTTT. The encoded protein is CASREKGAHRTEAFF. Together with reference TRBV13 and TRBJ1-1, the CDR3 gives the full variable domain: AAGVIQSPRHLIKEKRETATLKCYPIPRHDTVYWYQQGPGQDPQFLISFYEKMQSDKGSIPDRFSAQQFSDYHSELNMSSLELGDSALYFCASREKGAHRTEAFFGQGTRLTVV.

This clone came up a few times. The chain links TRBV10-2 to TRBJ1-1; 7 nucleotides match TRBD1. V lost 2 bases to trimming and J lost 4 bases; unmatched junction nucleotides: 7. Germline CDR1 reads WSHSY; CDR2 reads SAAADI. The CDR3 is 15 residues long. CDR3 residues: CASSEMRGRRTEAFF. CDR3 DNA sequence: TGCGCCAGCAGTGAGATGAGGGGGCGCCGCACTGAAGCTTTCTTT.

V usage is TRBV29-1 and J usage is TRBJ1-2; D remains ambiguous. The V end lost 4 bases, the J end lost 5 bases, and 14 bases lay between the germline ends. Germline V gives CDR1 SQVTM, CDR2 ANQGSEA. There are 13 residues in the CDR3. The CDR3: CSVVGVRLYGYTF. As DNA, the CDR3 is TGCAGCGTTGTTGGGGTGAGACTATATGGCTACACCTTC.

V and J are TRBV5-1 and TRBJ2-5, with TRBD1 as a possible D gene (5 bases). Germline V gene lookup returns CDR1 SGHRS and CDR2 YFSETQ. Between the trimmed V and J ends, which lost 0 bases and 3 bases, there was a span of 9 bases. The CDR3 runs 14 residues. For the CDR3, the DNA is TGCGCCAGCAGCTTGGCTAGGGGCGAAGAGACCCAGTACTTC. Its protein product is CASSLARGEETQYF.

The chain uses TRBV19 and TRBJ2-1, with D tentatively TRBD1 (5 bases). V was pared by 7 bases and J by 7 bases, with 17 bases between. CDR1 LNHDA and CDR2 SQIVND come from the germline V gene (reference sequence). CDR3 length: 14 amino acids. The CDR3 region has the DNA TGTGCCAGTAATGGGGCAGGAGTTAGGAATGAGCAGTTCTTC. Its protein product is CASNGAGVRNEQFF.

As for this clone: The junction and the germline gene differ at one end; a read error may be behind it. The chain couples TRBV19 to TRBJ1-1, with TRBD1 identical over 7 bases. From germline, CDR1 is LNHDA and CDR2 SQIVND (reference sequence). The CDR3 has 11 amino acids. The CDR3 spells CASRRDSEHSF. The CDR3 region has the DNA TGTGCCAGTAGGAGGGACAGCGAGCACTCATTT.

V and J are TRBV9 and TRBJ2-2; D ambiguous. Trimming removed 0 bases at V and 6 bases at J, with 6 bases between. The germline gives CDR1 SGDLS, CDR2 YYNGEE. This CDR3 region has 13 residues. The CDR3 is CASSVVSAGELFF. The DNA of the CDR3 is TGTGCCAGCAGCGTAGTTAGTGCCGGGGAGCTGTTTTTT.